This TCR beta chain comes out of a study of OX40 agonist ivuxolimab in advanced cancers. Across the study: Two patients with cutaneous melanoma and one with hepatocellular carcinoma, three in total, showed partial responses.

Note on this clone: The antigen is not known.

Generated by immunoSEQ multiplex PCR, the TCRdb table keeps only in-frame clones and is missing some. Of fewer than 100,000 clones listed, 85% to 90% were seen once; the top ten hold 10% to 15%. Study findings and constraints: Certain nonresponders likewise exhibited a low normalized T-cell clonal expansion. CD4+ and CD8+ blood T cells expanded clonally by week 6 at 0.1 to 3.0 mg/kg.

Patients who had autoimmune disease history or got systemic immunosuppression were left out. The V gene's germline CDR1 is MGHRA and CDR2 YSYEKL. The CDR3 has 15 residues. V lost 1 base to trimming and J lost 2 bases, with 8 bases between them. The TCR sequence derives from an adult with an advanced solid tumor such as melanoma, head and neck, liver or kidney cancer. The rearrangement links TRBV4-1 to TRBJ2-2; no clear D. This specimen was CD4+ or CD8+ T cells sorted from blood, taken in a trial of the OX40 agonist ivuxolimab. CDR3 amino acids: CASSQANDNTGELFF. The DNA of the CDR3 is TGCGCCAGCAGCCAAGCTAACGACAACACCGGGGAGCTGTTTTTT.